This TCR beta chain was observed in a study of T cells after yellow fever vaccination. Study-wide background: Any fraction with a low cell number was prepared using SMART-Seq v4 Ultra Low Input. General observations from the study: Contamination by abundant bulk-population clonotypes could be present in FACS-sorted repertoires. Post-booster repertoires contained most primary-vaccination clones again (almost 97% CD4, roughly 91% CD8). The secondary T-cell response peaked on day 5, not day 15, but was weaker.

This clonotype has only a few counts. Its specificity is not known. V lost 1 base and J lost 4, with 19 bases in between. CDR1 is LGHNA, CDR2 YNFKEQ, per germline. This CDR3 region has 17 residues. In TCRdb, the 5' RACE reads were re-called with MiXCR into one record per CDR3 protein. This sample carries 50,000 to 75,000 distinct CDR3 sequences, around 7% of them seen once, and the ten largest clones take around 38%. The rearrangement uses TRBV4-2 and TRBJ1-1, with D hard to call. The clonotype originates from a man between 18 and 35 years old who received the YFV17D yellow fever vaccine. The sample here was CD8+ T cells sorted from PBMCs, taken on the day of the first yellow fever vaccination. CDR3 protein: CASSQGRNIGFGTEAFF. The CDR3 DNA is TGTGCCAGCAGCCAAGGAAGGAATATCGGATTCGGCACTGAAGCTTTCTTT.